This TCR beta chain was profiled in a study of blood T cell repertoires in COVID-19. Across the whole study: COVID-19 samples collected from the United States, Italy and Spain covered acute and convalescent phases.

With V trimmed by 4 bases and J by 3 bases, 1 base remained unmatched. The CDR3 covers 12 residues. Germline loops: CDR1 SQVTM, CDR2 ANQGSEA. TCRdb's table, derived via immunoSEQ multiplex PCR, lists solely in-frame clones and lacks some. The sample holds about 54,000 clones; roughly 79% are singletons and the top ten take roughly 5.5%. The gene calls are TRBV29-1 and TRBJ1-1, with 8 bases fitting TRBD1. The sample taken for sequencing was peripheral blood. This sequence was found in a woman aged 60-75 years with acute or convalescent COVID-19. The CDR3: CSVGQGYTEAFF. For the CDR3, the DNA is TGCAGCGTTGGACAGGGGTACACTGAAGCTTTCTTT.